The 14 T cell receptor beta chains below were found in one sample sequenced in a study of siplizumab effects on memory and regulatory T cells. This table comes from immunoSEQ multiplex PCR, and its TCRdb copy is limited to in-frame clones, with some not included. Here the sample spans 98,000 or so clones, approximately 93% being singletons. Sequencing was performed on Tregs sorted from blood. These receptors originate from a human donor in good health.

The CDR3 is CASSPGGLEPQHF. The CDR3 DNA reads as TGTGCCAGCAGCCCCGGGGGGTTAGAGCCCCAGCATTTT. The V gene is TRBV9, the J gene TRBJ1-5, with D perhaps matching TRBD1 (5 bases). The CDR3 covers 13 residues. Germline V gives CDR1 SGDLS, CDR2 YYNGEE. V dropped 4 bases and J dropped 8 bases, with 13 bases sitting between them. The full variable domain, in which reference TRBV9 and TRBJ1-5 provide the parts outside the CDR3, is DSGVTQTPKHLITATGQRVTLRCSPRSGDLSVYWYQQSLDQGLQFLIQYYNGEERAKGNILERFSAQQFPDLHSELNLSSLELGDSALYFCASSPGGLEPQHFGDGTRLSIL.

The chain couples TRBV5-1 to TRBJ1-1; 7 nucleotides align to TRBD1. The V gene end was trimmed by 0 bases and the J gene end by 1 base; junction bases not matched to a gene: 3. CDR1 and CDR2 (germline): SGHRS, YFSETQ. This CDR3 has 15 amino acids. The CDR3 is CASSLVPGGNTEAFF. The CDR3 nucleotides read TGCGCCAGCAGCTTGGTTCCAGGGGGGAACACTGAAGCTTTCTTT.

The chain carries TRBV7-9 and TRBJ2-2; D perhaps matches TRBD2 (6 bases). Germline CDR1 SEHNR, CDR2 FQNEAQ (reference sequence). CDR3 length: 13 residues. Trimming took 5 bases from V and 6 from J, leaving 10 bases between them. CDR3 coding DNA: TGTGCCAGCAGCGAGACTAGGGCCGGGGAGCTGTTTTTT. Its protein product is CASSETRAGELFF. Looking up the rest from reference TRBV7-9 and TRBJ2-2 gives the full variable domain: DTGVSQNPRHKITKRGQNVTFRCDPISEHNRLYWYRQTLGQGPEFLTYFQNEAQLEKSRLLSDRFSAERPKGSFSTLEIQRTEQGDSAMYLCASSETRAGELFFGEGSRLTVL.

The chain has TRBV27 and TRBJ1-5, with unresolved D. The V gene's germline CDR1 is MNHEY and CDR2 SMNVEV (reference sequence). Between the trimmed V and J ends, which lost 5 bases and 6 bases, there was a span of 23 bases. The CDR3 spans 17 residues. The CDR3 region has the DNA TGTGCCAGCAGTCCACTCATCCACCTCACGACTGGTCAGCCCCAGCATTTT. Its translation: CASSPLIHLTTGQPQHF.

The chain links TRBV7-9 to TRBJ2-3; possible D gene TRBD2, 7 bases. The CDR3 is 16 residues long. V gave up 1 base and J gave up 0 bases, with 11 bases separating them. Germline V lookup: CDR1 SEHNR, CDR2 FQNEAQ (reference sequence). This CDR3 reads CASSLDGGASTDTQYF. Here the CDR3 DNA reads TGTGCCAGCAGCTTAGATGGGGGGGCGAGCACAGATACGCAGTATTTT.

The chain is built from TRBV4-1 and TRBJ2-3; TRBD2 agrees at 7 bases. The CDR3 is made up of 16 amino acids. Trimming took 1 base from V and 1 from J; bases not matched to a gene: 5. In germline, CDR1 is MGHRA, CDR2 YSYEKL. CDR3 protein: CASSQVWGGRTDTQYF. CDR3 DNA sequence: TGCGCCAGCAGCCAAGTCTGGGGGGGACGCACAGATACGCAGTATTTT.

The V gene is TRBV29-1, the J gene TRBJ2-3, with a weak D call TRBD2 (7 bases). Germline V gene sequence: CDR1 SQVTM, CDR2 ANQGSEA. The CDR3 consists of 15 residues. Trimming pared 3 bases from V and 0 bases from J, leaving 13 bases between. CDR3 region: CSVDGGLLSTDTQYF. The CDR3 bases are TGCAGCGTTGACGGGGGGCTTCTGAGCACAGATACGCAGTATTTT.

Points on this clone: This sample includes further DNA sequences coding for the same CDR3. The chain uses TRBV19 and TRBJ2-5, with 7 bases matching TRBD2. The germline gives CDR1 LNHDA, CDR2 SQIVND (reference sequence). Trimming took 2 bases from V and 5 from J; bases not matched to a gene: 2. This CDR3 is 13 amino acids long. The CDR3 is CASSILGGETQYF. The CDR3, as DNA: TGTGCCAGTAGTATACTCGGGGGGGAGACCCAGTACTTC. The entire variable domain, with the rest obtained from reference TRBV19 and TRBJ2-5, is as follows: DGGITQSPKYLFRKEGQNVTLSCEQNLNHDAMYWYRQDPGQGLRLIYYSQIVNDFQKGDIAEGYSVSREKKESFPLTVTSAQKNPTAFYLCASSILGGETQYFGPGTRLLVL.

The V gene is TRBV7-2, the J gene TRBJ2-2, with D perhaps matching TRBD2 (5 bases). Germline V gene lookup returns CDR1 SGHTA and CDR2 FQGNSA. CDR3 length: 15 residues. Trimming left V 5 bases short and J 7 bases short, with 17 bases between. CDR3 loop: CASSPEGTRLGELFF. In DNA form, the CDR3 reads TGTGCCAGCAGCCCCGAGGGTACTCGGCTCGGGGAGCTGTTTTTT.

This chain uses TRBV5-8 with TRBJ1-2, with D maybe TRBD1 (6 bases). The germline V gene has CDR1 SGHTS and CDR2 YDEGEE. The CDR3 loop spans 14 amino acids. The ends were cut back, 1 base at V and 5 bases at J, with 12 bases in the middle. CDR3 loop: CASSLIWDNYGYTF. In nucleotides, the CDR3 is TGTGCCAGCAGCTTGATATGGGACAATTATGGCTACACCTTC.

The rearrangement joins TRBV2 to TRBJ2-1, with 11 positions matching TRBD2. Germline trimming cut 8 bases from V and 6 bases from J; bases unmatched to any gene: 9. The germline CDR1 and CDR2 sequences are SNHLY and FYNNEI. The CDR3 has 15 amino acids. The chain's CDR3 is CASRPSGRLFNEQFF. In DNA, the CDR3 is TGTGCCAGCCGCCCTAGCGGGAGGTTGTTCAATGAGCAGTTCTTC.

V and J are TRBV10-3 and TRBJ1-2; possibly TRBD1 for D (5 bases). CDR1 ENHRY and CDR2 SYGVKD come from the germline V gene. V was pared by 6 bases and J by 4 bases, with 15 bases between. The CDR3 consists of 14 residues. The CDR3 bases are TGTGCCATCAGCTCTCCACTGGGGACCTATGGCTACACCTTC. Translation: CAISSPLGTYGYTF.

This clone was seen more than once but under ten times. The chain links TRBV4-1 to TRBJ2-1, with TRBD2 identical over 7 bases. CDR3 length: 16 amino acids. After removal of 1 base from V and 4 bases from J, the junction contained 7 bases not matched to a gene. CDR1 and CDR2 from the germline V gene are MGHRA and YSYEKL. This CDR3 is CASSQGALARYNEQFF. DNA for the CDR3: TGCGCCAGCAGCCAAGGGGCACTAGCGCGATACAATGAGCAGTTCTTC.

This clone was found a few times. The chain uses TRBV7-9 and TRBJ1-5; TRBD1 matches 8 bases. V shed 6 bases and J 6 bases; nucleotides not matched to a gene: 10. This CDR3 has 15 residues. CDR1 and CDR2 (germline): SEHNR, FQNEAQ (reference sequence). CDR3 nucleotide sequence: TGTGCCAGCAGGGCTTGGACAGGGATCGGTCAGCCCCAGCATTTT. Amino acids: CASRAWTGIGQPQHF.